Detailed here is one TCR beta chain. A far larger clone is only one base removed, so a read error is likely. The CDR3 ends on some other residue instead of the conserved phenylalanine or tryptophan, so this is likely a read error. This record belongs to a study of shared clonotypes between healthy human individuals. This CDR3 has 15 amino acids. Looked up from germline, CDR1 is MGHRA and CDR2 is YSYEKL. After removal of 0 bases from V and 3 bases from J, the junction contained 3 bases not matched to a gene. Method: immunoSEQ multiplex PCR; TCRdb's copy keeps in-frame clones and lacks some. Of approximately 500,000 clones listed, roughly 80% are singletons.

The clonotype comes from a woman aged 40 to 55 in good health. Some clones in this sample may be carry-over from other donors' samples. The rearrangement joins TRBV4-1 to TRBJ1-1; 8 bases fit TRBD1. Sequenced: PBMCs. The CDR3 DNA follows: TGCGCCAGCAGCCAAGAGGTGACAGGGGACACTGAAGCTTTCCTT. Translated, it gives CASSQEVTGDTEAFL.